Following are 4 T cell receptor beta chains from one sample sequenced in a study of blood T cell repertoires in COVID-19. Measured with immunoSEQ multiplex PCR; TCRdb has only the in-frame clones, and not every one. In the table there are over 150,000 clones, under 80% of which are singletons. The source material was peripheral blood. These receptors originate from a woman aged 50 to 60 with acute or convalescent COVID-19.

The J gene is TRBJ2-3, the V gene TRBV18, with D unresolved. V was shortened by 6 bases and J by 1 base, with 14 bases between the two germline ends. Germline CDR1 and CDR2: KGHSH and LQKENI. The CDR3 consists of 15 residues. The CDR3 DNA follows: TGTGCCAGCTCTCCAGCCCTATCCCGCACAGATACGCAGTATTTT. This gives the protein CASSPALSRTDTQYF.

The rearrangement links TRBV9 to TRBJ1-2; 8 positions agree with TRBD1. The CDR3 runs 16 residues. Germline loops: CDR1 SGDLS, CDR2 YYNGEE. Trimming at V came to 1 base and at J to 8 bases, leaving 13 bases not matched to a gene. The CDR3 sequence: CASSVSFRQGSYGYTF. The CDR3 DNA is TGTGCCAGCAGCGTAAGCTTTCGACAGGGGAGTTACGGCTACACCTTC.

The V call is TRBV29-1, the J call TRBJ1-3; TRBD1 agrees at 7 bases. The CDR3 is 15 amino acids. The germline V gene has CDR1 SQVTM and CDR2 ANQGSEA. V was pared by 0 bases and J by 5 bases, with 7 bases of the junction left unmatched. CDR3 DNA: TGCAGCGTTGAAGATCACGAGGGGGCGAGAAACACCATATATTTT. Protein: CSVEDHEGARNTIYF.

The CDR3 here is CSASVGTTIYEQYF. In DNA form, the CDR3 reads TGCAGTGCTAGTGTGGGGACTACCATCTACGAGCAGTACTTC. The chain employs TRBV20-1 and TRBJ2-7, with 7 bases fitting TRBD2. V lost 3 bases and J lost 3; bases outside the gene matches: 8. Germline-derived CDR1 and CDR2 are DFQATT and SNEGSKA (reference sequence). The CDR3 extends over 14 amino acids.